One and the same sample provided the 2 T cell receptor beta chains below, sequenced in a study of T cell repertoires in cytomegalovirus infection. TCRdb fed the reads into MiXCR, producing one record per CDR3 protein. The data hold some 940,000 distinct CDR3 sequences, with around 30% observed a single time. Antigens of these TCRs are unknown. This sample comprised cultured CD8+ T cells from PBMCs, obtained from culture after CMV antigen stimulation. These receptors originate from a human donor in good health (CMV status not recorded). Some clones in this sample may be carry-over from other donors' samples.

The chain is built from TRBV14 and TRBJ2-1; D unresolved. Per germline, CDR1 SGHDN and CDR2 FVKESK. With 0 bases removed from V and 9 bases from J, the gap between germline ends came to 15 bases. CDR3 length equals 15 residues. The CDR3 protein is CASSQDRRSLIEQFF. The CDR3 DNA sequence: TGTGCCAGCAGCCAAGATCGACGCTCACTAATTGAGCAGTTCTTC.

This clonotype is a singleton in its sample. The CDR3 sequence: CATRPTWFEAFF. The CDR3 DNA sequence: TGTGCCACCAGGCCGACCTGGTTTGAAGCTTTCTTT. The rearrangement uses TRBV28 and TRBJ1-1; D remains unclear. CDR3 length equals 12 residues. CDR1 and CDR2 from the germline V gene are MDHEN and SYDVKM. V gave up 10 bases and J gave up 7 bases, with 16 bases separating them.